This TCR beta chain appears in the sequencing data of a study of blood T cell repertoires in COVID-19. Participants came from some 26 US areas, aged roughly 18 to 89 years. In the original processing: Estimated nucleated cell counts came from reference gene primer amplification. Using immunoSEQ multiplex PCR, the repertoire was profiled, and TCRdb retains in-frame clones only, with some absent. V, J and clone size reflect that table, while D and trimming were determined from the DNA. The table shows about 300,000 clones, with 75% to 90% occurring only once. V shed 5 bases, J shed 6 bases, and the junction held 7 bases outside the gene matches. The CDR3 has 15 amino acids. The germline gives CDR1 SEHNR, CDR2 FQNEAQ (reference sequence).

This TCR derives from a man aged 30 to 39 who had recovered from COVID-19. V usage is TRBV7-9 and J usage is TRBJ2-1, with 10 bases that match TRBD2. The sample taken for sequencing was PBMCs or T cells enriched from blood (not recorded which). This CDR3 reads CASSLSGGAPNEQFF. The CDR3 DNA follows: TGTGCCAGCAGCCTAAGCGGGGGGGCCCCCAATGAGCAGTTCTTC.